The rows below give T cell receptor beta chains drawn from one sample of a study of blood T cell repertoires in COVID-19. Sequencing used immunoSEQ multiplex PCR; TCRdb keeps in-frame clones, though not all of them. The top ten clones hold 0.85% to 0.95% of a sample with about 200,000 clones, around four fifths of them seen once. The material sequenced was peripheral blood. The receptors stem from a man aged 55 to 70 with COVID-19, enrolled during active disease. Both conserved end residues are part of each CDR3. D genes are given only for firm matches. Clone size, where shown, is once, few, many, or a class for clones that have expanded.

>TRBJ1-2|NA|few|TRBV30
CAWSLSQLPRGGYGYTF
TGTGCCTGGAGTCTTTCCCAACTTCCACGAGGCGGCTATGGCTACACCTTC
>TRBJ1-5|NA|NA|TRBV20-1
CSAREVLAQHF
TGCAGTGCTAGAGAAGTCCTAGCCCAGCATTTT
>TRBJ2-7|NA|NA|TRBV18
CASTTGSSYEQYF
TGTGCCAGCACAACAGGGAGCTCCTACGAGCAGTACTTC
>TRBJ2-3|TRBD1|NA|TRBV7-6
CASSLMGQGVTDTQYF
TGTGCCAGCAGCTTAATGGGACAGGGAGTGACAGATACGCAGTATTTT
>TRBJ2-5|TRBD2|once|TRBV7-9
CASSLPGGTQYF
TGTGCCAGCAGCCTTCCGGGAGGGACCCAGTACTTC
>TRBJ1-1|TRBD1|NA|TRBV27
CASSWGTGDTEAFF
TGTGCCAGCAGTTGGGGGACAGGGGACACTGAAGCTTTCTTT
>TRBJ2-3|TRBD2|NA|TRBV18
CASSPLAGGPRKSTDTQYF
TGTGCCAGCTCACCGCTAGCGGGAGGGCCGAGAAAAAGCACAGATACGCAGTATTTT
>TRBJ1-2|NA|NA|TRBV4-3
CASSQETANYGYTF
TGCGCCAGCAGCCAAGAGACAGCTAACTATGGCTACACCTTC
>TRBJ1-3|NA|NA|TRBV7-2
CASSSLVRDTGNTIYF
TGTGCCAGCAGCTCCCTAGTGAGGGACACTGGAAACACCATATATTTT
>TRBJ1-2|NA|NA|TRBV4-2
CASSQDGAGGDGYTF
TGTGCCAGCAGCCAAGATGGAGCGGGGGGCGATGGCTACACCTTC
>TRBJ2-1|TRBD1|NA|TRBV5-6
CASSLDRGSSYNEQFF
TGTGCCAGCAGCTTGGACAGGGGAAGCTCCTACAATGAGCAGTTCTTC
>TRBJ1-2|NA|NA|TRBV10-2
CASSLTGANYGYTF
TGCGCCAGCAGCTTGACAGGTGCTAACTATGGCTACACCTTC
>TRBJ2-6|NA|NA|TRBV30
CAWSRPRGSGANVLTF
TGTGCCTGGAGCCGTCCACGGGGGTCTGGGGCCAACGTCCTGACTTTC
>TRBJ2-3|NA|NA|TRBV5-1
CASSFASASTDTQYF
TGCGCCAGCAGCTTTGCTAGCGCCAGCACAGATACGCAGTATTTT
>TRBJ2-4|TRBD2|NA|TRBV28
CASSPTSGRAAAKNIQYF
TGTGCCAGCAGCCCGACTAGCGGGAGGGCCGCGGCCAAAAACATTCAGTACTTC
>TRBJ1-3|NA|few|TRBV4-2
CASSREDSSSSGNTIYF
TGTGCCAGCAGCCGAGAGGACAGCTCATCCTCTGGAAACACCATATATTTT
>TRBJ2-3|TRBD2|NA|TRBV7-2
CASSFKAGADTQYF
TGTGCCAGCAGCTTCAAAGCGGGAGCAGATACGCAGTATTTT
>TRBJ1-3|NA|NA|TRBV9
CASSHKTDSGNTIYF
TGTGCCAGCAGCCATAAGACAGACTCTGGAAACACCATATATTTT
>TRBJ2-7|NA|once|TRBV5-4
CASSPGGGGSSYEQYF
TGTGCCAGCAGCCCGGGGGGCGGGGGAAGCTCCTACGAGCAGTACTTC
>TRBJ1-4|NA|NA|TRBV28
CASRTGLIRANEKLFF
TGTGCCAGCAGAACGGGACTCATCCGCGCTAATGAAAAACTGTTTTTT
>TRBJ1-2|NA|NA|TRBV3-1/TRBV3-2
CASSQGSDYGYTF
TGTGCCAGCAGCCAAGGGTCAGACTATGGCTACACCTTC
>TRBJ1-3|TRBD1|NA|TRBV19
CASSQGAYSGNTIYF
TGTGCCAGTAGTCAGGGGGCTTACTCTGGAAACACCATATATTTT
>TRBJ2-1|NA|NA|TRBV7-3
CASSLTGSAGWFF
TGTGCCAGCAGCTTAACGGGCTCGGCAGGGTGGTTCTTC
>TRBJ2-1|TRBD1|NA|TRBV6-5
CASSYRDRNNEQFF
TGTGCCAGCAGTTACCGGGACAGAAACAATGAGCAGTTCTTC
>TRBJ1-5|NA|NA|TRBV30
CAWSVGGAHSNQPQHF
TGTGCCTGGAGTGTAGGGGGGGCTCATAGCAATCAGCCCCAGCATTTT
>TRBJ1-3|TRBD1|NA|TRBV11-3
CASSSTGKAGNTIYF
TGTGCCAGCAGCTCGACAGGGAAGGCTGGAAACACCATATATTTT
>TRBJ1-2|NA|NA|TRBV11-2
CASSSGSYGYTF
TGTGCCAGCAGCTCGGGGAGCTATGGCTACACCTTC
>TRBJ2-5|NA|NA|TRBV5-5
CASSLEVARNQETQYF
TGTGCCAGCAGCTTGGAGGTGGCCAGGAACCAAGAGACCCAGTACTTC